The TCR beta chain under discussion was sequenced for a study of shared clonotypes between healthy human individuals. Across the study: CD4 naive cells filled three plates per donor, CD4 memory three, CD8 naive two and CD8 memory one.

Whole-study findings and limits: There were few donors, and this limited the genetic and exposure-history diversity represented. The rarefaction results pointed to incomplete sorted-subset sequencing despite large depth.

At the deep level, the assay was run. Sequencing was performed with immunoSEQ multiplex PCR; in TCRdb, only in-frame clones are kept and a portion is missing. The table lists 500,000 to 550,000 clones, 95% to 96% of them singletons. The sample holds a few counts of this clone. Its antigen is as yet unknown. Germline V gene data show CDR1 as SEHNR and CDR2 as FQNEAQ (reference sequence). The CDR3 spans 14 residues. With V trimmed by 4 bases and J by 4 bases, 1 base remained unmatched. The chain combines TRBV7-9 with TRBJ2-1, with 10 bases matching TRBD2. The clonotype comes from a woman aged 25 to 39 in good health. Material: naive CD4+ T cells sorted from blood. The subset: CD45RA+ positively selected. The CDR3 loop reads CASSSTSGYNEQFF. DNA for the CDR3: TGTGCCAGCAGCTCGACTAGCGGGTACAATGAGCAGTTCTTC.